This TCR beta chain was observed in a study of cytomegalovirus exposure and HLA in healthy donors. This PCR relied on a set of 60 Vbeta primers and 13 Jbeta primers. Clones were sequenced by immunoSEQ multiplex PCR, and TCRdb holds only the in-frame ones, with some missing. Found here are tens of thousands of clones; the top ten clones hold approximately 4.5%. With respect to this clone: Its antigen is unidentified.

General study results and limits: Specific recognition of CMV antigens was confirmed in vitro for a few chains (all CMV-associated). The authors listed 164 TCR beta chains as cytomegalovirus-associated.

The CDR3 loop spans 14 amino acids. CDR1 and CDR2 (germline): GTSNPN, SVGIG (reference sequence). V lost 5 bases, J lost 6 bases, and 19 bases lay in between. The chain has TRBV30 and TRBJ1-2, with D maybe TRBD1 (6 bases). This TCR came from a woman aged 40 to 50 in good health and CMV-seropositive. The source material was PBMCs. The CDR3 here is CAWVGRGGPDGYTF. DNA for the CDR3: TGTGCCTGGGTCGGCCGTGGGGGCCCGGATGGCTACACCTTC.